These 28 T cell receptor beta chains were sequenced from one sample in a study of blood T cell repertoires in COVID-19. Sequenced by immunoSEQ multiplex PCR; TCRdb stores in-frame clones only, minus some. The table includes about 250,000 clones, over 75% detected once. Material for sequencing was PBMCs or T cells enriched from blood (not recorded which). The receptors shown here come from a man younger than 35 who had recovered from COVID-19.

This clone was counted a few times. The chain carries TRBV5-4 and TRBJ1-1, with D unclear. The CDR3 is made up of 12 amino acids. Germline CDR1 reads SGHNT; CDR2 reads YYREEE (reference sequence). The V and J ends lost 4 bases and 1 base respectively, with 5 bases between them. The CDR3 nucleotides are TGTGCCAGCAGCCTGAGGAACACTGAAGCTTTCTTT. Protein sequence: CASSLRNTEAFF.

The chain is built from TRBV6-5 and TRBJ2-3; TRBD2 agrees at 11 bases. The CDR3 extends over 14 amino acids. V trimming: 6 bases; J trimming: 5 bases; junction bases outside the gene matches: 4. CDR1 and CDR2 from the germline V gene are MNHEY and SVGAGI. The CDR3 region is CASSTSGGRDTQYF. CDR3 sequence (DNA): TGTGCCAGCAGCACTAGCGGGGGTAGAGATACGCAGTATTTT.

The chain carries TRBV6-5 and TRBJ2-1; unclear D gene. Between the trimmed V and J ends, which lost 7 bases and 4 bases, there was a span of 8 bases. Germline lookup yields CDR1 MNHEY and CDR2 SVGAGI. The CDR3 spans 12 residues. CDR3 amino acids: CASTILYNEQFF. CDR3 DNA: TGTGCCAGCACTATTCTTTACAATGAGCAGTTCTTC.

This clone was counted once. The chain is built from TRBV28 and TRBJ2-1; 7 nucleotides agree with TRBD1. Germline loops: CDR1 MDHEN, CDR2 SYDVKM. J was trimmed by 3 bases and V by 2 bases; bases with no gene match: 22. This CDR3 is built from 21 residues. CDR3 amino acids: CASSLPNYEGGRGGYYNEQFF. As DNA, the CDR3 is TGTGCCAGCAGTTTACCAAACTACGAAGGGGGCAGGGGCGGTTACTACAATGAGCAGTTCTTC.

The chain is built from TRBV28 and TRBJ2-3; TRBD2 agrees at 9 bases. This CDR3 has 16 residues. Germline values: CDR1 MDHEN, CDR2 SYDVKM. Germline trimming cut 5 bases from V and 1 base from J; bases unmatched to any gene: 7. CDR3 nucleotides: TGTGCCAGCAGTGGGAGGACTAGCGTGGGCACAGATACGCAGTATTTT. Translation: CASSGRTSVGTDTQYF.

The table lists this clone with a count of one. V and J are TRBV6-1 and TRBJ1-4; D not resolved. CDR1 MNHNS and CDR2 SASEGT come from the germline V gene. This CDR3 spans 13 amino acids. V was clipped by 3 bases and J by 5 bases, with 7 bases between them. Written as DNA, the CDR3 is TGTGCCAGCAGTGACAGTACAAATGAAAAACTGTTTTTT. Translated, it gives CASSDSTNEKLFF.

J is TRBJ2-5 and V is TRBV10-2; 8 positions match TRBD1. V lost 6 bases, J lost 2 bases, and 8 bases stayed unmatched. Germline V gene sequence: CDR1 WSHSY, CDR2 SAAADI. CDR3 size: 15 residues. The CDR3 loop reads CASSDGQGLQETQYF. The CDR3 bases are TGCGCCAGCAGCGACGGACAGGGATTACAAGAGACCCAGTACTTC.

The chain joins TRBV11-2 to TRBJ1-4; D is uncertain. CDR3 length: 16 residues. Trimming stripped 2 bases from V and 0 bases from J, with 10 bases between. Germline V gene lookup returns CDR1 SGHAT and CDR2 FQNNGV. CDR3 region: CASSLSVLATNEKLFF. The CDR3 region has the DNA TGTGCCAGCAGCTTATCGGTACTTGCAACTAATGAAAAACTGTTTTTT.

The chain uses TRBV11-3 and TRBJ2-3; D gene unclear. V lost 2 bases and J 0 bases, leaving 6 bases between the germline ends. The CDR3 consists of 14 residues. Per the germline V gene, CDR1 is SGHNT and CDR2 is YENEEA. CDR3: CASSLLESTDTQYF. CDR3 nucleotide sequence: TGTGCCAGCAGCTTACTGGAGAGCACAGATACGCAGTATTTT.

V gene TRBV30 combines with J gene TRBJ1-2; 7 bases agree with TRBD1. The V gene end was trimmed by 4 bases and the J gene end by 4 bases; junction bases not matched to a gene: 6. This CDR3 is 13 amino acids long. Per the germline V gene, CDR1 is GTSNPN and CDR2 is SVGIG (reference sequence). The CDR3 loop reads CAWKTGPRYGYTF. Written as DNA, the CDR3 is TGTGCCTGGAAGACAGGGCCGCGCTATGGCTACACCTTC.

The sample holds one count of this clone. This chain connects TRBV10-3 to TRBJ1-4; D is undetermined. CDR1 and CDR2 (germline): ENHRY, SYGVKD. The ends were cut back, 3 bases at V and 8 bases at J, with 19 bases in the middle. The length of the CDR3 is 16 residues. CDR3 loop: CAISDHRTARAEKLFF. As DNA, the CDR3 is TGTGCCATCAGTGACCATCGAACAGCGCGGGCGGAAAAACTGTTTTTT.

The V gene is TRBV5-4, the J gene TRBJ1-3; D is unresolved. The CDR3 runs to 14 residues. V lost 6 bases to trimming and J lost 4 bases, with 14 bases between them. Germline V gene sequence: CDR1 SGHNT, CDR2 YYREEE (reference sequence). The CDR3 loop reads CASKGGLQGNTIYF. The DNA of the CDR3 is TGTGCCAGCAAGGGCGGACTCCAAGGAAACACCATATATTTT.

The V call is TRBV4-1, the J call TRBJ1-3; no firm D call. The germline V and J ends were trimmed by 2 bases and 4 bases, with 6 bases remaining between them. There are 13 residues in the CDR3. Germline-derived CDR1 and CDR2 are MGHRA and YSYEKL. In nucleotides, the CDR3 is TGCGCCAGCAGCCAAATACTCGGAAACACCATATATTTT. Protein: CASSQILGNTIYF.

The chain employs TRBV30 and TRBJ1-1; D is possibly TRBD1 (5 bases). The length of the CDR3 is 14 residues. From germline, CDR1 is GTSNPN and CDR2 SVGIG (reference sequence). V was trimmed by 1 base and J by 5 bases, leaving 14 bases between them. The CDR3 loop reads CAWSEGRVGTEAFF. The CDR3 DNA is TGTGCCTGGAGTGAGGGCAGGGTGGGGACTGAAGCTTTCTTT.

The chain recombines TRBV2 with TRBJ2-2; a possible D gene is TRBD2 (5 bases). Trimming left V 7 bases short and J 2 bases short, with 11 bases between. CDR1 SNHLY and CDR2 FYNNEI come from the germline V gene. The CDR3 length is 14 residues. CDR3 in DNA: TGTGCCAGCACTACTAGTCCTAACACCGGGGAGCTGTTTTTT. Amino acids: CASTTSPNTGELFF.

CDR3 amino acids: CASSLVPGLNTEAFF. CDR3 sequence (DNA): TGTGCCAGCAGCTTAGTCCCCGGGTTGAACACTGAAGCTTTCTTT. The chain recombines TRBV7-9 with TRBJ1-1; D not certain. Trimming took off 1 base at V and 0 bases at J, with 9 bases between the two ends. Germline CDR1 SEHNR, CDR2 FQNEAQ (reference sequence). The CDR3 extends over 15 amino acids.

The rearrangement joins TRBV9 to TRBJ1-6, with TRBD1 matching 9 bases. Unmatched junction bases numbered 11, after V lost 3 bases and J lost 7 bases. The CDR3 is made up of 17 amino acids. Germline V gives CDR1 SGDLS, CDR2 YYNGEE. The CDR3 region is CASSAPQTGGDNSPLHF. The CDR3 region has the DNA TGTGCCAGCAGCGCCCCACAGACAGGGGGGGACAATTCACCCCTCCACTTT.

In DNA form, the CDR3 reads TGTGCCTGGAGTGTACACACCCAAGAGACCCAGTACTTC. Translating gives CAWSVHTQETQYF. The V call is TRBV30, the J call TRBJ2-5; D is unclear. CDR3 length: 13 amino acids. The V end was cut by 0 bases, the J end by 1 base, with 6 bases between. CDR1 is GTSNPN and CDR2 is SVGIG in the germline V gene (reference sequence).

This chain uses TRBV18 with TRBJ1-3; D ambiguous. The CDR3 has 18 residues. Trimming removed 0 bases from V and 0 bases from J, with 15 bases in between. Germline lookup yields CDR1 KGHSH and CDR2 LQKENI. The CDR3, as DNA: TGTGCCAGCTCACCACCGTCCTTGGTCCCAGTCTCTGGAAACACCATATATTTT. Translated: CASSPPSLVPVSGNTIYF.

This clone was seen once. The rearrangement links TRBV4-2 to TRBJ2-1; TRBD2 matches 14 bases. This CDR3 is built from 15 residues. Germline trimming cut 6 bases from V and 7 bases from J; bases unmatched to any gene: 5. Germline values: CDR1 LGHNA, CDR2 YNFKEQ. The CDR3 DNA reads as TGTGCCAGCAGATCAGGGACTAGCGGGGGTAATGAGCAGTTCTTC. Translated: CASRSGTSGGNEQFF.

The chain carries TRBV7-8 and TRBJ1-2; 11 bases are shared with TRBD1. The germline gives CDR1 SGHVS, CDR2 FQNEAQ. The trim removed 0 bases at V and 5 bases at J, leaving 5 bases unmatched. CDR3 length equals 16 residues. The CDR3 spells CASSLAVGTGGYGYTF. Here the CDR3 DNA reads TGTGCCAGCAGCTTAGCCGTGGGGACAGGGGGTTATGGCTACACCTTC.

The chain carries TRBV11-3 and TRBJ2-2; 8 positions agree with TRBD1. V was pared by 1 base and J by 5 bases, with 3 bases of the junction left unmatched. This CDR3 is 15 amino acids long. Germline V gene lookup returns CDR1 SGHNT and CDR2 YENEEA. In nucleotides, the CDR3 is TGTGCCAGCAGCTTAGCAGGGGGCGCAACCGGGGAGCTGTTTTTT. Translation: CASSLAGGATGELFF.

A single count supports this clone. In nucleotides, the CDR3 is TGTGCCAGCAGTTTTGTTCAGAACACTGAAGCTTTCTTT. The encoded protein is CASSFVQNTEAFF. The V and J genes are TRBV12-3 or TRBV12-4 and TRBJ1-1; no reliable D call. This CDR3 is built from 13 residues. Deletions cut 3 bases from V and 1 base from J, with 6 bases between.

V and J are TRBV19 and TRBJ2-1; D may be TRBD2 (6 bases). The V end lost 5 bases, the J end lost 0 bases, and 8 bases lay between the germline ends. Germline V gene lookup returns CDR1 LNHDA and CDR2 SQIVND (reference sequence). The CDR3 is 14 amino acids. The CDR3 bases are TGTGCCAGTAGTTTGGGACTCTCCTACAATGAGCAGTTCTTC. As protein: CASSLGLSYNEQFF.

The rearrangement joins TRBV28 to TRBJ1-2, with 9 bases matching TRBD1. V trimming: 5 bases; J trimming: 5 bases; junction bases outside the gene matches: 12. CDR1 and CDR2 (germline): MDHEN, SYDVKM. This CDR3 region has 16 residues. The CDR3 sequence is CASSTPQGARRYGYTF. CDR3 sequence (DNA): TGTGCCAGCAGTACCCCACAGGGGGCTCGTCGTTATGGCTACACCTTC.

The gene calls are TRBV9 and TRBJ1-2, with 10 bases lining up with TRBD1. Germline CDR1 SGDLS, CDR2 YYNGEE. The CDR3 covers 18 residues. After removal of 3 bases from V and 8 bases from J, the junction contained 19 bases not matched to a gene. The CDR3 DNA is TGTGCCAGCAGCGACGAACCCGGACAGGGGGAGACCTTCTGGGGCTACACCTTC. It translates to CASSDEPGQGETFWGYTF.

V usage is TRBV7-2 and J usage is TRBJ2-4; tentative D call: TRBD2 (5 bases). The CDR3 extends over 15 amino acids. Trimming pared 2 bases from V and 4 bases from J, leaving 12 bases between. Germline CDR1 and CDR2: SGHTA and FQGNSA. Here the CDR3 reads CASSLLGRTKNIQYF. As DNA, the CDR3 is TGTGCCAGCAGCTTATTGGGCAGGACTAAAAACATTCAGTACTTC.

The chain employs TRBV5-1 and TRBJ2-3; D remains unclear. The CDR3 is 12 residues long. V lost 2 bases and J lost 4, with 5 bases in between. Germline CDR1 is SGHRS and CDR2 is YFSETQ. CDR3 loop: CASSLESDTQYF. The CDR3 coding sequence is TGCGCCAGCAGCTTAGAGTCAGATACGCAGTATTTT.